This TCR beta chain was retrieved from a study of CD8+CD57+ T cells in acquired aplastic anemia. It was genomic DNA that served as the template for profiling TCR beta VDJ and CDR3. Via MiXCR, TCRdb re-called the reads, giving one row per CDR3 protein. Of approximately 250,000 distinct CDR3 sequences listed, roughly 80% are singletons. It was patients with CD8+CD57+ cell expansion by flow cytometry who were chosen for sequencing. J lost 4 bases, V lost 6 bases, and 5 bases had no gene match. CDR3 length: 13 amino acids. CDR1 is SGHTA, CDR2 FQGNSA, per germline. The sequencing sample was made of sorted CD4+, CD8+, or CD8+CD57+ T cells (not recorded which) from PBMCs. The sequence was collected from a human donor with aplastic anemia. The chain combines TRBV7-2 with TRBJ1-2, with TRBD1 identical over 7 bases. The CDR3, as DNA: TGTGCCAGCAGTTACCGGGACAGCTATGGCTACACCTTC. This translates into CASSYRDSYGYTF.